This T cell receptor beta chain came from a study of T cells in Graves' hyperthyroidism and ophthalmopathy. Patients aged 18 to 65 had newly diagnosed hyperthyroidism of under 2 months' duration. TCR beta CDR3 regions were amplified from RNA transcripts. The study used the HTBI primer set for a first-round RT-PCR of the TCR CDR3. A single record per CDR3 protein comes from TCRdb applying MiXCR to the multiplex PCR reads. Of around 440,000 distinct CDR3 sequences detected, around 14% appear once; the ten largest clones hold approximately 7.5%. This clonotype showed up many times. The CDR3 is 12 amino acids. Germline V lookup: CDR1 DFQATT, CDR2 SNEGSKA (reference sequence). Trimming removed 3 bases at V and 5 bases at J, with 10 bases between.

Material for sequencing was blood. The rearrangement joins TRBV20-1 to TRBJ1-1; possible D gene TRBD1, 5 bases. The TCR originated in a woman aged 18-35 years with Graves' hyperthyroidism. CDR3 coding DNA: TGCAGTGCTAGTACGGGGGAGACTGAAGCTTTCTTT. It encodes CSASTGETEAFF.